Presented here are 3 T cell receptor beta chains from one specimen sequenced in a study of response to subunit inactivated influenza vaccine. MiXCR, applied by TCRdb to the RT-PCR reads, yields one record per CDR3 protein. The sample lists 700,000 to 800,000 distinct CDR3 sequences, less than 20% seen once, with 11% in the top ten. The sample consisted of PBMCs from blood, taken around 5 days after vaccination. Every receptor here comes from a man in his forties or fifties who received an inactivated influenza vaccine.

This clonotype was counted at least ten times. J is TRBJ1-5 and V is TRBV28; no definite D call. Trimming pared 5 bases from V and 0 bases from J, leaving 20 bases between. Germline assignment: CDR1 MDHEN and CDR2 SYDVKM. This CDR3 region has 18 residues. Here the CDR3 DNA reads TGTGCCAGCAGTCAGTCTATGGGCCTAGGGAGTAGCAATCAGCCCCAGCATTTT. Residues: CASSQSMGLGSSNQPQHF. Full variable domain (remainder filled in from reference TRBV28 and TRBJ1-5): DVKVTQSSRYLVKRTGEKVFLECVQDMDHENMFWYRQDPGLGLRLIYFSYDVKMKEKGDIPEGYSVSREKKERFSLILESASTNQTSMYLCASSQSMGLGSSNQPQHFGDGTRLSIL.

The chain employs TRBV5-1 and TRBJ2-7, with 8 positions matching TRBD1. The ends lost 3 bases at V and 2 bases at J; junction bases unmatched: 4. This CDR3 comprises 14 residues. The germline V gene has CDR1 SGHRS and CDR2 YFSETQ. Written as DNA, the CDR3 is TGCGCCAGCAGCTGGACAGGGCAAACCTACGAGCAGTACTTC. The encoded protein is CASSWTGQTYEQYF.

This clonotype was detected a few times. The DNA for the CDR3 is TGTGCCAGCAGTTACTCGACAGAAACTAGCACAGATACGCAGTATTTT. Its translation is CASSYSTETSTDTQYF. The rearrangement uses TRBV6-5 and TRBJ2-3, with D perhaps matching TRBD1 (5 bases). Per germline, CDR1 MNHEY and CDR2 SVGAGI. Deletions cut 0 bases from V and 0 bases from J, with 10 bases between. The length of the CDR3 is 16 residues.